This TCR beta chain was sequenced in a study of blood T cell repertoires in COVID-19. Turning to the study itself: Acute-phase and convalescent COVID-19 samples originated in the United States, Italy and Spain.

Produced via immunoSEQ multiplex PCR; TCRdb's table is partial and in-frame only. The sample consists of 50,000 to 75,000 clones, 87% of them appearing once. Germline CDR1 GTSNPN, CDR2 SVGIG (reference sequence). The CDR3 covers 15 residues. Between the trimmed V and J ends, which lost 0 bases and 5 bases, there was a span of 13 bases. This receptor was identified in a man aged 55-75 years with acute or convalescent COVID-19. The sample comprised peripheral blood. The J gene is TRBJ1-4, the V gene TRBV30; D not resolved. In DNA form, the CDR3 reads TGTGCCTGGAGTGTACTTGCTGGGAGGAATGAAAAACTGTTTTTT. It yields the protein CAWSVLAGRNEKLFF.